This TCR beta chain came from a study of blood T cell repertoires in COVID-19 (dated by TCRdb to the early 2020s). A note on the overall study: Samples from collaborators originated in the United States, Italy and Spain and spanned both the acute and convalescent phases of COVID-19. The material from the prospective study consisted of cDNA or gDNA derived from T cells, B-cell-depleted T cells, or PBMCs. The dataset comprised deeply sampled blood TCRbeta repertoires from subjects exposed to, actively infected with, or recovered from COVID-19. The repertoires were released in a freely available public database intended as a resource for research on the immune response to SARS-CoV-2. The samples were drawn from the first 160 participants of the ongoing ImmuneRACE study and from over 950 subjects provided by 6 global collaborators. A de-identified subject ID, COVID-19 status, age in years and sex were almost always included in the sample metadata. Where available, HLA class I and class II types were taken from metadata supplied by the sample provider and were not determined by assay-based typing.

V gives up 7 bases and J gives up 5 bases, and the segment between their germline ends measures 20 bases. The CDR3 spans 15 residues, from the cysteine through the phenylalanine. Only the CDR3 part of the read is kept: 45 bases, read in frame from the first base. Per the germline V gene, SGHNT is the CDR1 and YENEEA is the CDR2. Enrolling through a virtual design, the prospective study's participants ranged in age from roughly 18 to 100 years and lived across 20 to 25 United States geographic areas. In the prospective study, cohorts were assigned on the basis of participant-reported clinical history obtained from a screening survey and a study questionnaire. Recovered participants in ImmuneRACE Cohort 3 were defined by two consecutive negative NP/OP PCR tests, clearance by a healthcare professional, or resolution of symptoms. In the prospective study, whole blood, serum and a nasopharyngeal or oropharyngeal swab were collected from each participant by mobile phlebotomists. Prospective study participants could optionally give additional blood draws and questionnaires over an approximately 2-month period. Blood samples from the prospective study were shipped frozen or at room temperature prior to DNA extraction.

Results the study describes overall, beyond this receptor: The quantity of clinical and demographic metadata differed by source and by participant and was supplied without curation.

TCRbeta CDR3 regions were amplified from genomic DNA using the immunoSEQ Assay, a bias-controlled multiplex PCR. In the paper's pipeline: The number of nucleated cells in each sample was estimated from the amplification of reference gene primers within the assay. To quantify the absolute abundance of each unique TCRbeta CDR3 rearrangement, sequence reads were collapsed and filtered. For each sample, productive Simpson clonality was calculated as the square root of Simpson's diversity index across productive rearrangements. TCRdb limited this immuneACCESS table to in-frame rearrangements with V and J called. A share of clones is missing; checked studies link under half to unresolved V genes, and the rest is unexplained. V, J and clone size are those of that table, while D and trimming were read from the DNA. For this sample there are 200,000 to 250,000 clones; roughly 84% appear just once. The biggest ten clones account for less than 7% of the sample.

On this clone itself: The antigen it binds to is not known. No qualities accompany the bases; no much larger clone lies one base away.

The rearrangement combines TRBV11-3 with TRBJ1-1; the D gene is possibly TRBD1, with 6 bases matching. This TCR derives from a woman in her thirties or forties who had recovered from COVID-19. The specimen was PBMCs or T cells enriched from blood (not recorded which). DNA sequence: TGTGCCAGCAACGTAGGGTCGGGGGGGACAACTGAAGCTTTCTTT. Its protein reads: CASNVGSGGTTEAFF.